These 2 T cell receptor beta chains came from one sample sequenced in a study of blood T cell repertoires in COVID-19. The protocol was immunoSEQ multiplex PCR, while the TCRdb copy is restricted to in-frame clones and leaves out a portion. The table shows around 220,000 clones, with roughly 89% occurring only once. Input material: PBMCs or T cells enriched from blood (not recorded which). The receptors were gathered from a young man who had been exposed to COVID-19.

The chain couples TRBV5-1 to TRBJ2-1; D possibly corresponds to TRBD1 (6 bases). The germline V gene encodes CDR1 SGHRS and CDR2 YFSETQ. The CDR3 is 16 amino acids. Between the trimmed V and J ends, which lost 0 bases and 7 bases, there was a span of 17 bases. The CDR3 loop reads CASSLESGEFGNEQFF. CDR3 sequence (DNA): TGCGCCAGCAGCTTGGAATCAGGGGAATTTGGTAATGAGCAGTTCTTC.

This sequence joins TRBV7-2 and TRBJ1-2, with TRBD1 as a possible D gene (5 bases). The CDR3 loop spans 14 amino acids. Trimming cost V 0 bases and J 4 bases, with 9 bases left between them. Looked up from germline, CDR1 is SGHTA and CDR2 is FQGNSA. The CDR3 reads CASSLAGVIYGYTF. The CDR3 DNA reads TGTGCCAGCAGCTTAGCAGGGGTCATCTATGGCTACACCTTC.